These 27 T cell receptor beta chains were all obtained from the same sample, sequenced in a study of T-cell reconstitution after alpha-beta-depleted transplantation in children. A library of TCRbeta sequences, prepared with unique molecular identifiers, was generated. One entry per CDR3 protein results from TCRdb running MiXCR on the PCR reads. The top ten hold 23% of the sample, which has hundreds of thousands of distinct CDR3 sequences, 11% seen once. Sequences were derived from peripheral blood, sampled 180 days after TCRalphabeta/CD19-depleted stem cell transplant. The receptors here all came from a male patient between 2 and 9 years old who had a stem cell transplant for chronic granulomatous disease, so the T cells may come from the graft donor.

The table lists this clonotype with a few counts. The chain joins TRBV7-9 to TRBJ1-5, with TRBD1 identical over 7 bases. Germline CDR1 and CDR2: SEHNR and FQNEAQ (reference sequence). The J segment lost 3 bases and the V segment lost 3 bases, leaving 8 bases of the junction unmatched. There are 16 residues in the CDR3. The CDR3 DNA is TGTGCCAGCAGCTTTGGAAAGGGGGCGAACAATCAGCCCCAGCATTTT. It codes for CASSFGKGANNQPQHF.

This clonotype was found many times. V gene TRBV12-3 or TRBV12-4 combines with J gene TRBJ2-7, with 11 bases lining up with TRBD1. CDR3 length: 15 amino acids. Losses at the gene ends were 6 bases for V and 4 bases for J; bases not matched to a gene: 8. This CDR3 is CASRPGDRGIYEQYF. The CDR3 nucleotides are TGTGCCAGCAGGCCTGGGGACAGGGGGATTTACGAGCAGTACTTC.

This clonotype was counted between two and nine times. This chain joins TRBV18 and TRBJ2-1; D is unresolved. Trimming stripped 5 bases from V and 0 bases from J, with 17 bases between. The CDR3 loop spans 17 amino acids. The V gene's germline CDR1 is KGHSH and CDR2 LQKENI. This chain's CDR3 is CASSSIGPPSSYNEQFF. CDR3 nucleotide sequence: TGTGCCAGCTCATCAATAGGTCCCCCAAGCTCCTACAATGAGCAGTTCTTC.

This clonotype was observed once. This may come from a read error, since a much larger clone is one base off. This sequence joins TRBV7-3 and TRBJ2-7; 9 positions match TRBD1. The germline V gene has CDR1 SGHTA and CDR2 FQGTGA. This CDR3 is built from 13 residues. The CDR3 region has the DNA TGTGCCAGAAGCTTAGGGACAGGGTTCGAGCAGTACTTC. Its protein product is CARSLGTGFEQYF.

The rearrangement uses TRBV12-3 or TRBV12-4 and TRBJ2-3; 8 bases fit TRBD2. The CDR3 is 18 residues long. The V gene end was trimmed by 10 bases and the J gene end by 4 bases; junction bases not matched to a gene: 22. The DNA for the CDR3 is TGTGCCATCTGGACGGGAAAAGGCTGGGGCGGGAGGCCAGATACGCAGTATTTT. This gives the protein CAIWTGKGWGGRPDTQYF.

This clonotype was seen ten or more times. V usage is TRBV6-1 and J usage is TRBJ2-3; no reliable D call. Germline assignment: CDR1 MNHNS and CDR2 SASEGT. V gave up 6 bases and J gave up 6 bases, with 13 bases separating them. The CDR3 is made up of 13 amino acids. This CDR3 is CASRPRTRDTQYF. The CDR3 bases are TGTGCCAGCAGACCCAGAACCCGGGATACGCAGTATTTT.

In this sample, this clonotype turned up many times. The chain recombines TRBV29-1 with TRBJ1-1; possible D gene TRBD1, 6 bases. The V end was cut by 7 bases, the J end by 1 base, with 19 bases between. The germline V gene has CDR1 SQVTM and CDR2 ANQGSEA. The CDR3 has 15 amino acids. The CDR3 protein is CSASPGAGGNTEAFF. CDR3 sequence (DNA): TGCAGCGCCAGCCCAGGGGCCGGTGGGAACACTGAAGCTTTCTTT.

This clonotype was observed many times. Written as DNA, the CDR3 is TGTGCCAGCAGCTTAGTGGTGTACAGGAACAATGAGCAGTTCTTC. Translation gives CASSLVVYRNNEQFF. The rearrangement joins TRBV7-8 to TRBJ2-1; D possibly corresponds to TRBD1 (5 bases). CDR1 is SGHVS and CDR2 is FQNEAQ in the germline V gene. The CDR3 is made up of 15 amino acids. Deletions cut 1 base from V and 5 bases from J, with 12 bases between.

This clonotype occurred a few times. The junction departs from germline at one end; a sequencing error may be responsible. This chain uses TRBV28 with TRBJ2-7, with a weak D call TRBD2 (7 bases). CDR1 and CDR2 (germline): MDHEN, SYDVKM. This CDR3 contains 15 residues. The CDR3: CASTLGGGLAGDQYF. In DNA, the CDR3 is TGTGCCAGCACTTTAGGGGGGGGGCTGGCGGGAGACCAGTACTTC.

This clonotype was picked up many times. The V call is TRBV5-1, the J call TRBJ2-6; the match to TRBD1 covers 8 bases. The CDR3 has 16 amino acids. Looked up from germline, CDR1 is SGHRS and CDR2 is YFSETQ. J lost 1 base, V lost 4 bases, and 4 bases had no gene match. This chain's CDR3 is CASSRRQGSGANVLTF. CDR3 nucleotides: TGCGCCAGCAGCCGGAGACAGGGGTCTGGGGCCAACGTCCTGACTTTC.

This clonotype showed up many times. In DNA, the CDR3 is TGTGCCAGCAGTCCTCCGGGACTAGCGGCCATGGGGGATACGCAGTATTTT. Its translation is CASSPPGLAAMGDTQYF. The gene calls are TRBV12-3 or TRBV12-4 and TRBJ2-3, with TRBD2 identical over 11 bases. V shed 5 bases, J shed 6 bases, and the junction held 13 bases outside the gene matches. The CDR3 sequence is 17 residues long.

This clonotype was seen more than once but under ten times. The chain uses TRBV21-1 and TRBJ1-5; the DNA was not used to check the table's D call, TRBD1. TRBV21-1 is deemed a pseudogene. The CDR3 length is 18 residues. Here the CDR3 reads CASSLRGTACIRSYGQHF. The DNA for the CDR3 is TGTGCCAGCAGCCTACGTGGGACAGCCTGTATCCGCTCTTACGGCCAGCATTTT.

There are a few counts of this clonotype. The V and J genes are TRBV30 and TRBJ1-1; D unresolved. Germline V gene data show CDR1 as GTSNPN and CDR2 as SVGIG (reference sequence). V shed 3 bases and J shed 2 bases, with 13 bases lying between them. The CDR3 contains 14 residues. CDR3 region: CAWRIDFRNTEAFF. The CDR3, as DNA: TGTGCCTGGAGAATTGATTTCCGCAACACTGAAGCTTTCTTT.

V gene TRBV3-1 combines with J gene TRBJ2-1, with D tentatively TRBD2 (6 bases). V was clipped by 4 bases and J by 9 bases, with 13 bases between them. This CDR3 is 13 amino acids long. Germline V gene sequence: CDR1 LGHDT, CDR2 YNNKEL (reference sequence). The CDR3 nucleotides read TGTGCCAGCAGCCTCCTGGGGGGTAGTGAGCAGTTCTTC. Residues: CASSLLGGSEQFF.

This clonotype was counted at least ten times. The rearrangement joins TRBV11-2 to TRBJ2-5, with D unresolved. The CDR3 runs to 14 residues. V lost 5 bases and J lost 1, with 11 bases in between. CDR1 is SGHAT and CDR2 is FQNNGV in the germline V gene. CDR3 nucleotides: TGTGCCAGCAGCCAGTCCGGGCCCCAAGAGACCCAGTACTTC. Translation: CASSQSGPQETQYF.

The table lists this clonotype with many counts. V gene TRBV9 combines with J gene TRBJ2-5, with TRBD2 identical over 11 bases. In germline, CDR1 is SGDLS, CDR2 YYNGEE. The V gene end was trimmed by 3 bases and the J gene end by 1 base; junction bases not matched to a gene: 8. The CDR3 runs 17 residues. The CDR3 DNA reads TGTGCCAGCAGCGCCCCTAGACTAGCGGGAACCCAAGAGACCCAGTACTTC. Translated: CASSAPRLAGTQETQYF.

This clonotype was picked up many times. The chain uses TRBV20-1 and TRBJ2-5; tentatively, D is TRBD2 (6 bases). V was cut by 0 bases and J by 0 bases, with 8 bases left in between. The CDR3 runs 14 residues. Germline CDR1 reads DFQATT; CDR2 reads SNEGSKA (reference sequence). The CDR3 sequence is CSARDWGDQETQYF. The CDR3 region has the DNA TGCAGTGCTAGAGATTGGGGGGACCAAGAGACCCAGTACTTC.

V and J are TRBV15 and TRBJ1-1; D perhaps matches TRBD1 (5 bases). Germline CDR1 reads LNHNV; CDR2 reads YYDKDF (reference sequence). The V end was cut by 1 base, the J end by 2 bases, with 14 bases between. This CDR3 is 16 amino acids long. The chain's CDR3 is CATSRVTRGLNTEAFF. DNA for the CDR3: TGTGCCACCAGCAGAGTTACGAGGGGCCTTAACACTGAAGCTTTCTTT.

This clonotype was picked up many times. The V gene is TRBV6-5, the J gene TRBJ2-7, with 7 bases identical to TRBD1. The ends lost 8 bases at V and 0 bases at J; junction bases unmatched: 10. This CDR3 is 15 amino acids long. Germline CDR1 reads MNHEY; CDR2 reads SVGAGI. CDR3 DNA: TGTGCCAGCCTGCGACCCGGGACAGCCTCCTACGAGCAGTACTTC. Its protein is CASLRPGTASYEQYF.

This clonotype showed up many times. This rearrangement joins TRBV29-1 to TRBJ1-1; 12 bases align to TRBD1. The germline V gene has CDR1 SQVTM and CDR2 ANQGSEA. The CDR3 runs to 14 residues. J lost 11 bases, V lost 0 bases, and 7 bases had no gene match. This CDR3 reads CSVEDKGQGASAFF. CDR3 nucleotides: TGCAGCGTTGAAGATAAGGGACAGGGGGCATCGGCTTTCTTT. Full variable domain (rest looked up from reference TRBV29-1 and TRBJ1-1): SAVISQKPSRDICQRGTSLTIQCQVDSQVTMMFWYRQQPGQSLTLIATANQGSEATYESGFVIDKFPISRPNLTFSTLTVSNMSPEDSSIYLCSVEDKGQGASAFFGQGTRLTVV.

There are many counts of this clonotype. This chain links TRBV12-3 or TRBV12-4 with TRBJ2-7, with a weak D call TRBD1 (5 bases). The CDR3 covers 11 residues. The V and J ends lost 6 bases and 7 bases respectively, with 10 bases between them. In DNA form, the CDR3 reads TGTGCCAGCAGCCCAGGGCAAGAGCAGTACTTC. Translating it yields CASSPGQEQYF.

This clonotype appeared a single time. Here the CDR3 omits its conserved ending phenylalanine or tryptophan, so a read error is the likely source. V gene TRBV4-1 combines with J gene TRBJ2-1; D is perhaps TRBD1 (6 bases). CDR3 length: 18 amino acids. CDR1 is MGHRA and CDR2 is YSYEKL in the germline V gene. V lost 2 bases and J lost 2, with 19 bases in between. Here the CDR3 reads CASSQSTLQGYTYNEQFS. CDR3 DNA: TGCGCCAGCAGCCAATCTACCCTACAGGGCTATACCTACAATGAGCAGTTCTCC.

This clonotype was recorded a few times. The chain is built from TRBV21-1 and TRBJ1-1; the table gives TRBD1 as D, unverified against the DNA. TRBV21-1 is a pseudogene. This CDR3 spans 15 amino acids. In DNA form, the CDR3 reads TGTGCCAGAAAATGTTACAGGGAAGGAGGCACTGAAGCTTTCTTT. The encoded protein is CARKCYREGGTEAFF.

Of note for this clonotype: Given a much more abundant clone one base away, this may be a read error. The chain has TRBV7-9 and TRBJ1-1; D is uncertain. The CDR3 spans 11 residues. Germline-derived CDR1 and CDR2 are SEHNR and FQNEAQ (reference sequence). The DNA for the CDR3 is TGTGCCAGCAGCCCGGGTACTGAAGCTTCCTTT. Translated: CASSPGTEASF.

This clonotype occurred many times. V and J are TRBV20-1 and TRBJ2-6; the D gene is possibly TRBD2 (5 bases). The CDR3 has 15 amino acids. The V gene's germline CDR1 is DFQATT and CDR2 SNEGSKA (reference sequence). Trimming removed 5 bases at V and 5 bases at J, with 16 bases between. The CDR3 region is CSARREALRANVLTF. The DNA of the CDR3 is TGCAGTGCTCGCCGGGAAGCACTGAGGGCCAACGTCCTGACTTTC.

The chain employs TRBV12-3 or TRBV12-4 and TRBJ2-7, with D perhaps TRBD1 or TRBD2 (5 bases each). CDR3 length: 16 amino acids. Trimming stripped 1 base from V and 2 bases from J, with 15 bases between. The CDR3: CASSLELAGTPYEQYF. CDR3 nucleotide sequence: TGTGCCAGCAGTTTAGAATTGGCAGGGACGCCCTACGAGCAGTACTTC.

This clonotype was seen at least ten times. The V and J genes are TRBV6-1 and TRBJ1-2; 8 nucleotides match TRBD1. CDR1 is MNHNS, CDR2 SASEGT, per germline. This CDR3 has 15 residues. V trimming: 5 bases; J trimming: 0 bases; junction bases outside the gene matches: 5. The CDR3 nucleotides read TGTGCCAGCAGTACGACGGGACAGGCTAACTATGGCTACACCTTC. It is translated as CASSTTGQANYGYTF.